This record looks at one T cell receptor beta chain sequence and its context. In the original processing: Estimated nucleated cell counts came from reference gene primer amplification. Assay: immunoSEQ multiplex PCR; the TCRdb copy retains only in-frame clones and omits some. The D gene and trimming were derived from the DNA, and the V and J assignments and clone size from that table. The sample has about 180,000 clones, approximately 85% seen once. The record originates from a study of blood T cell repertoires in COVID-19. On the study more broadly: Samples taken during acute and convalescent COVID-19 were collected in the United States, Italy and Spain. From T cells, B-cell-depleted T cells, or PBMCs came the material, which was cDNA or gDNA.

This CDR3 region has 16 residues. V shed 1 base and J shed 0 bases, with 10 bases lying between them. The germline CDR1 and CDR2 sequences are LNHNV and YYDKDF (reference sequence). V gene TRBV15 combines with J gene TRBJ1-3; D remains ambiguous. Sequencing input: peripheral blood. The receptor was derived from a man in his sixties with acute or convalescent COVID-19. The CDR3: CATSRAGPSSGNTIYF. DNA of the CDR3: TGTGCCACCAGCAGAGCTGGGCCGAGCTCTGGAAACACCATATATTTT.